Listed here are 26 T cell receptor beta chains from one sample, sequenced in a study of T cells in Graves' hyperthyroidism and ophthalmopathy. What was amplified from RNA transcripts were TCR beta CDR3 regions. The TCR CDR3 was amplified in a first-round RT-PCR using the HTBI primer set. TCRdb processed the multiplex PCR reads anew with MiXCR; each CDR3 protein has one entry. Found here are approximately 610,000 distinct CDR3 sequences, around 15% of them singletons; the top ten hold approximately 4.2%. Material for sequencing was blood. The source is a woman between 35 and 50 years old with Graves' ophthalmopathy.

This clonotype was detected ten times or more. The V and J genes are TRBV10-3 and TRBJ1-1, with a possible D match to TRBD1 (5 bases). This CDR3 comprises 15 residues. V lost 4 bases and J lost 4, with 16 bases in between. Germline CDR1 and CDR2: ENHRY and SYGVKD. DNA for the CDR3: TGTGCCATCAGTGGGGGTTCGGGGGAGGTCACTGAAGCTTTCTTT. Translation gives CAISGGSGEVTEAFF.

The chain joins TRBV6-1 to TRBJ1-1; no clear D. Trimming left V 5 bases short and J 10 bases short, with 11 bases between. The germline V gene has CDR1 MNHNS and CDR2 SASEGT. This CDR3 comprises 11 residues. CDR3 in amino acids: CASSISLGAFF. The CDR3, as DNA: TGTGCCAGCAGTATATCGCTTGGAGCTTTCTTT.

This clonotype has only a few counts. A much larger clone differs by one base, so this may be a read error. The chain carries TRBV6-1 and TRBJ1-2; D call uncertain. The CDR3 runs to 14 residues. Germline CDR1 MNHNS, CDR2 SASEGT. V lost 9 bases and J 8 bases, leaving 22 bases between the germline ends. The CDR3 sequence is CARELADTGEGYTF. The CDR3 coding sequence is TGTGCCAGAGAACTGGCGGATACCGGGGAAGGCTACACCTTC.

This clonotype showed up many times. The chain joins TRBV7-9 to TRBJ2-7, with 8 bases identical to TRBD1. Germline CDR1 SEHNR, CDR2 FQNEAQ (reference sequence). The CDR3 consists of 15 residues. Unmatched junction bases numbered 9, after V lost 5 bases and J lost 3 bases. Here the CDR3 DNA reads TGTGCCAGCAGCCGGGGACAGGCAAACCTCTACGAGCAGTACTTC. This encodes CASSRGQANLYEQYF.

This clonotype was picked up a small number of times. The genes are TRBV4-3 and TRBJ2-4, with 12 bases lining up with TRBD2. After removal of 0 bases from V and 6 bases from J, the junction contained 12 bases not matched to a gene. CDR3 length equals 19 residues. Germline CDR1 LGHNA, CDR2 YSLEER. CDR3 amino acids: CASSQEPPRLAGVGNIQYF. Written as DNA, the CDR3 is TGCGCCAGCAGCCAAGAACCCCCCCGACTAGCGGGAGTTGGAAACATTCAGTACTTC.

V and J are TRBV5-1 and TRBJ1-1; D is possibly TRBD1 (5 bases). Between the trimmed V and J ends, which lost 7 bases and 1 base, there was a span of 11 bases. Germline CDR1 is SGHRS and CDR2 is YFSETQ. This CDR3 has 13 residues. Here the CDR3 DNA reads TGCGCCAGCGGCCGGGACGGGAACACTGAAGCTTTCTTT. This codes for CASGRDGNTEAFF. The full variable domain, rest sourced from reference TRBV5-1 and TRBJ1-1, is KAGVTQTPRYLIKTRGQQVTLSCSPISGHRSVSWYQQTPGQGLQFLFEYFSETQRNKGNFPGRFSGRQFSNSRSEMNVSTLELGDSALYLCASGRDGNTEAFFGQGTRLTVV.

This clonotype occurred many times. The chain employs TRBV4-3 and TRBJ2-5; no firm D call. Germline CDR1 reads LGHNA; CDR2 reads YSLEER. CDR3 size: 13 residues. Trimming left V 0 bases short and J 4 bases short, with 6 bases between. The CDR3 here is CASSQDFGETQYF. Written as DNA, the CDR3 is TGCGCCAGCAGCCAAGATTTCGGAGAGACCCAGTACTTC.

In its sample, this clonotype was seen many times. The chain combines TRBV28 with TRBJ2-5; TRBD2 matches 7 bases. This CDR3 spans 15 amino acids. V gave up 1 base and J gave up 3 bases; unmatched junction bases: 5. Germline CDR1 MDHEN, CDR2 SYDVKM. This CDR3 is CASSLLEGTKETQYF. For the CDR3, the DNA is TGTGCCAGCAGTTTATTGGAAGGGACTAAAGAGACCCAGTACTTC. The full variable domain, with the rest looked up from reference TRBV28 and TRBJ2-5, is DVKVTQSSRYLVKRTGEKVFLECVQDMDHENMFWYRQDPGLGLRLIYFSYDVKMKEKGDIPEGYSVSREKKERFSLILESASTNQTSMYLCASSLLEGTKETQYFGPGTRLLVL.

This clonotype was recorded a few times. This chain links TRBV5-1 with TRBJ1-1; D perhaps matches TRBD1 (5 bases). Germline-derived CDR1 and CDR2 are SGHRS and YFSETQ. V was shortened by 4 bases and J by 1 base, with 8 bases between the two germline ends. The CDR3 loop spans 13 amino acids. CDR3 coding DNA: TGCGCCAGCAGCGGGGACTCGAACACTGAAGCTTTCTTT. It encodes CASSGDSNTEAFF.

This clonotype was detected many times. J is TRBJ2-7 and V is TRBV4-2; 11 bases fit TRBD2. V was pared by 2 bases and J by 4 bases, with 10 bases of the junction left unmatched. The germline CDR1 and CDR2 sequences are LGHNA and YNFKEQ. This CDR3 comprises 17 residues. Here the CDR3 reads CASSQPTGTSGEYEQYF. CDR3 DNA: TGTGCCAGCAGCCAACCAACCGGGACTAGCGGTGAATACGAGCAGTACTTC.

This clonotype has a count of ten or more. V and J are TRBV11-3 and TRBJ1-1, with TRBD1 matching over 8 bases. Germline CDR1 and CDR2: SGHNT and YENEEA. The CDR3 runs 14 residues. The V segment lost 5 bases and the J segment 3 bases; nucleotides outside the gene matches: 5. The CDR3 nucleotides read TGTGCCAGCAGCGATACAGGGGGACACACTGAAGCTTTCTTT. Translating gives CASSDTGGHTEAFF.

This clonotype came up many times. The chain couples TRBV25-1 to TRBJ2-5; the D call may be TRBD1 or TRBD2 (5 bases each). CDR3 length: 13 residues. Trimming took 4 bases from V and 2 from J, leaving 8 bases between them. Germline loops: CDR1 MGHDK, CDR2 SYGVNS. The DNA of the CDR3 is TGTGCCAGCAGTGCGGGACCTCAAGAGACCCAGTACTTC. It translates to CASSAGPQETQYF.

This clonotype has ten or more counts. The J gene is TRBJ2-5, the V gene TRBV28; 8 nucleotides agree with TRBD2. This CDR3 has 15 amino acids. Germline CDR1 MDHEN, CDR2 SYDVKM. The J segment lost 4 bases and the V segment lost 2 bases, leaving 6 bases of the junction unmatched. The CDR3 protein is CASSLRASGGETQYF. The CDR3 DNA sequence: TGTGCCAGCAGTTTACGGGCGAGCGGGGGAGAGACCCAGTACTTC.

This clonotype was recorded many times. This chain connects TRBV6-5 to TRBJ1-3; 8 nucleotides align to TRBD1. The CDR3 is made up of 15 amino acids. The germline V gene encodes CDR1 MNHEY and CDR2 SVGAGI. The trim removed 0 bases at V and 4 bases at J, leaving 2 bases unmatched. The CDR3 here is CASSYSTGDGNTIYF. The CDR3 coding sequence is TGTGCCAGCAGTTACTCGACAGGGGACGGAAACACCATATATTTT.

The V and J genes are TRBV2 and TRBJ1-1; D is unclear. The CDR3 is made up of 12 amino acids. The V end was cut by 7 bases, the J end by 0 bases, with 6 bases between. From germline, CDR1 is SNHLY and CDR2 FYNNEI. CDR3 loop: CASTVLNTEAFF. CDR3 coding DNA: TGTGCCAGCACAGTTCTGAACACTGAAGCTTTCTTT.

Note on this clonotype: Because it lacks the conserved phenylalanine or tryptophan at the end, this CDR3 is likely a read error. This chain uses TRBV12-3 or TRBV12-4 with TRBJ2-5; TRBD1 or TRBD2 may be the D gene (5 bases each). CDR3 length: 14 residues. Trimming left V 0 bases short and J 6 bases short, with 11 bases between. CDR3 sequence: CASSLAGTFKTQYL. In DNA, the CDR3 is TGTGCCAGCAGTTTAGCGGGGACGTTCAAGACCCAGTACCTC.

This clonotype came up many times. The chain links TRBV12-3 or TRBV12-4 to TRBJ2-2; 8 bases are a match to TRBD2. There are 16 residues in the CDR3. The junction had 9 bases not matched to a gene; V was cut back by 7 bases and J by 2 bases. The DNA of the CDR3 is TGTGCCAGCACCCTAAAAGCGGGAGTAAACACCGGGGAGCTGTTTTTT. Translated: CASTLKAGVNTGELFF.

The table lists this clonotype with many counts. This rearrangement joins TRBV20-1 to TRBJ2-5; the D gene is possibly TRBD2 (5 bases). The CDR3 is 14 amino acids. V was cut by 0 bases and J by 1 base, with 9 bases left in between. Germline V gene lookup returns CDR1 DFQATT and CDR2 SNEGSKA (reference sequence). DNA for the CDR3: TGCAGTGCTAGAGATCGTGGGAGCCAAGAGACCCAGTACTTC. Residues: CSARDRGSQETQYF.

This clonotype was seen many times. J is TRBJ2-7 and V is TRBV7-3, with a possible D match to TRBD1 (5 bases). CDR3 length: 14 residues. Germline CDR1 is SGHTA and CDR2 is FQGTGA. Trimming shortened V by 1 base and J by 2 bases, and 9 bases separated the two germline ends. DNA for the CDR3: TGTGCCAGCAGCTTAAATTCAGGGCCCTACGAGCAGTACTTC. It yields the protein CASSLNSGPYEQYF.

The J gene is TRBJ2-1, the V gene TRBV10-3; 10 nucleotides align to TRBD2. CDR1 is ENHRY and CDR2 is SYGVKD in the germline V gene. The trim removed 6 bases at V and 0 bases at J, leaving 14 bases unmatched. There are 19 residues in the CDR3. The CDR3 DNA follows: TGTGCCATCAGACCGAGGCCTAGCGGGAGTCCTAGCTCCTACAATGAGCAGTTCTTC. It translates to CAIRPRPSGSPSSYNEQFF.

The chain uses TRBV24-1 and TRBJ2-2, with D perhaps TRBD1 (5 bases). The V and J ends lost 2 bases and 5 bases respectively, with 8 bases between them. This CDR3 region has 14 residues. CDR1 KGHDR and CDR2 SFDVKD come from the germline V gene. CDR3 sequence (DNA): TGTGCCACCAGTGATTGGAAGGGGACCGGGGAGCTGTTTTTT. Encoded protein: CATSDWKGTGELFF.

This chain uses TRBV2 with TRBJ2-7; 8 nucleotides align to TRBD2. Germline CDR1 and CDR2: SNHLY and FYNNEI. The CDR3 extends over 15 amino acids. The ends lost 6 bases at V and 3 bases at J; junction bases unmatched: 10. For the CDR3, the DNA is TGTGCCAGCAGGCGAGATACTAGCGGAAACTACGAGCAGTACTTC. Its translation is CASRRDTSGNYEQYF.

In this sample, this clonotype turned up many times. The chain has TRBV5-1 and TRBJ2-7, with D maybe TRBD1 (5 bases). The CDR3 loop spans 14 amino acids. Germline CDR1 and CDR2: SGHRS and YFSETQ. V lost 5 bases, J lost 9 bases, and 21 bases lay in between. CDR3 sequence reads: CASSATGLGPGQYF. CDR3 nucleotide sequence: TGCGCCAGCAGTGCAACAGGCCTGGGCCCCGGGCAGTACTTC.

Ten or more counts support this clonotype. The chain employs TRBV6-2 or TRBV6-3 and TRBJ1-1; D call uncertain. The CDR3 extends over 14 amino acids. CDR1 is MNHEY, CDR2 SVGEGT, per germline. V was cut by 2 bases and J by 5 bases, with 12 bases left in between. The CDR3 nucleotides read TGTGCCAGCAGTTACGAGGGAGCCCTGACTGAAGCTTTCTTT. This sequence encodes CASSYEGALTEAFF.

The sample holds many counts of this clonotype. V usage is TRBV19 and J usage is TRBJ2-7, with 10 bases fitting TRBD1. Germline V gives CDR1 LNHDA, CDR2 SQIVND (reference sequence). V was pared by 5 bases and J by 4 bases, with 8 bases of the junction left unmatched. This CDR3 is 15 amino acids long. The CDR3 spells CASSSQGTGEYEQYF. CDR3 in DNA: TGTGCCAGTAGTTCCCAAGGGACAGGGGAGTACGAGCAGTACTTC. The whole variable domain, remainder taken from reference TRBV19 and TRBJ2-7, is DGGITQSPKYLFRKEGQNVTLSCEQNLNHDAMYWYRQDPGQGLRLIYYSQIVNDFQKGDIAEGYSVSREKKESFPLTVTSAQKNPTAFYLCASSSQGTGEYEQYFGPGTRLTVT.

This chain connects TRBV7-8 to TRBJ1-1, with D tentatively TRBD1 (5 bases). Germline CDR1 is SGHVS and CDR2 is FQNEAQ. Trimming removed 0 bases from V and 1 base from J, with 9 bases in between. This CDR3 contains 15 residues. The CDR3 region is CASSLALGQNTEAFF. DNA for the CDR3: TGTGCCAGCAGCTTAGCGCTCGGACAGAACACTGAAGCTTTCTTT.